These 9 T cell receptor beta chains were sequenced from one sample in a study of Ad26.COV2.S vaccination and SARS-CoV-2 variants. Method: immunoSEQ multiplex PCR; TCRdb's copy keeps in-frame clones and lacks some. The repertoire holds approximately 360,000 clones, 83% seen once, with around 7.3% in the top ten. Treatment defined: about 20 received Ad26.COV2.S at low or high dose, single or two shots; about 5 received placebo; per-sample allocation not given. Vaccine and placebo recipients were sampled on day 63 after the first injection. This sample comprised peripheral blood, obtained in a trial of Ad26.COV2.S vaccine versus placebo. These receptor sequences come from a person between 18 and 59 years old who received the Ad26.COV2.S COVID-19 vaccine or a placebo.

CDR3 nucleotide sequence: TGCGCCAGCAGCTTGGAGGGGTGGACTGAAGCTTTCTTT. The encoded protein is CASSLEGWTEAFF. The V gene is TRBV5-1, the J gene TRBJ1-1, with D possibly matching TRBD1 (5 bases). The CDR3 is 13 amino acids. V lost 0 bases and J lost 5, with 8 bases in between. Germline values: CDR1 SGHRS, CDR2 YFSETQ.

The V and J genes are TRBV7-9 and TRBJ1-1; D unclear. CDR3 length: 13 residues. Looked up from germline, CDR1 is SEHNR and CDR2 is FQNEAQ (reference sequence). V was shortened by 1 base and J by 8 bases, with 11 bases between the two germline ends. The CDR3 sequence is CASSLDLQGEAFF. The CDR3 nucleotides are TGTGCCAGCAGCTTAGATCTGCAAGGGGAAGCTTTCTTT.

The CDR3 here is CASSAPRGPEKLFF. CDR3 coding DNA: TGTGCCAGCAGCGCCCCCAGGGGACCTGAAAAACTGTTTTTT. The chain carries TRBV9 and TRBJ1-4, with D perhaps TRBD1 (6 bases). Germline V gene sequence: CDR1 SGDLS, CDR2 YYNGEE. V was shortened by 3 bases and J by 7 bases, with 13 bases between the two germline ends. CDR3 size: 14 residues.

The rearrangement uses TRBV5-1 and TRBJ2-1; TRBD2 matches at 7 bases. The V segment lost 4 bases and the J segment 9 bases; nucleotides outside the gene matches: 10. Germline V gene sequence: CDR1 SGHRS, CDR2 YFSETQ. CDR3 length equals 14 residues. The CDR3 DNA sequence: TGCGCCAGCAGCCCGGGACCCGGCGGGGGTGAGCAGTTCTTC. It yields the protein CASSPGPGGGEQFF.

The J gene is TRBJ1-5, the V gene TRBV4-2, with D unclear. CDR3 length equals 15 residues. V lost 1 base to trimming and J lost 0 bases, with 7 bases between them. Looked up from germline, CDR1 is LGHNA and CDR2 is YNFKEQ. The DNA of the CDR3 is TGTGCCAGCAGCCAAGGGACCGATAGCAATCAGCCCCAGCATTTT. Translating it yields CASSQGTDSNQPQHF.

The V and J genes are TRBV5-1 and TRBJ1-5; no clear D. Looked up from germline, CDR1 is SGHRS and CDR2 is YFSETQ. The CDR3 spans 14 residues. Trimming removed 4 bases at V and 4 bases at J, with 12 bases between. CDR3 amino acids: CASSPGIRNQPQHF. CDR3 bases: TGCGCCAGCAGCCCCGGGATCAGAAATCAGCCCCAGCATTTT.

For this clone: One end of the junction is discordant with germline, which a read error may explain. The CDR3 nucleotides are TGTGCCAGCAGCCATCGTAGCCTTAATGAGAAACTGTTTTTT. This codes for CASSHRSLNEKLFF. The J gene is TRBJ1-4, the V gene TRBV7-6; D remains unclear. From germline, CDR1 is SGHVS and CDR2 FNYEAQ. This CDR3 comprises 14 residues.

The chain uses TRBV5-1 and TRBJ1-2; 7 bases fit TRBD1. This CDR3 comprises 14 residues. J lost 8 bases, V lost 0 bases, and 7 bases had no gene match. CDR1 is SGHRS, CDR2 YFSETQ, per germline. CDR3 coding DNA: TGCGCCAGCAGCTTGGAGGCAGGGGGTGGCGGCTACACCTTC. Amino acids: CASSLEAGGGGYTF.

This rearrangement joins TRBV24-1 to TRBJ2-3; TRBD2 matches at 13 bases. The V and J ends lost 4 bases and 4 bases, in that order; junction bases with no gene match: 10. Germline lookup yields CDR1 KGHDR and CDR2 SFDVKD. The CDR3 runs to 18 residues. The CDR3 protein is CATSDTLAGGPDADTQYF. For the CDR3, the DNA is TGTGCCACCAGTGACACACTAGCGGGAGGGCCGGATGCAGATACGCAGTATTTT.